Listed below are T cell receptor beta chains from one sample, sequenced in a study of blood T cell repertoires in COVID-19. The table came from immunoSEQ multiplex PCR; TCRdb's copy has only in-frame clones and leaves some out. The table lists roughly 230,000 clones, about 88% of them singletons, with 4% to 5% in the top ten. Sequencing input: peripheral blood. All receptors derive from a woman between 40 and 50 years old who had recovered from COVID-19. The CDR3 runs from the conserved cysteine through the conserved F or W. Each record gives: clone size, V gene, D gene, J gene, CDR3 DNA, CDR3 protein. A D gene is named only where the DNA matches it firmly. Rows give clone size only sometimes, using once, few, many, or a class for an expanded clone.

NA	TRBV4-3	TRBD2	TRBJ2-1	TGCGCCAGCAGCCCCCGATATGGACTAGCGGTCTCCTACAATGAGCAGTTCTTC	CASSPRYGLAVSYNEQFF
NA	TRBV6-5	NA	TRBJ1-5	TGTGCCAGCGAAAACAGGGACGTCGGCAATCAGCCCCAGCATTTT	CASENRDVGNQPQHF
NA	TRBV7-2	NA	TRBJ1-2	TGTGCCAGCAGCCTTAGCAACAGGGCCGTCGGCTACACCTTC	CASSLSNRAVGYTF
NA	TRBV6-2/TRBV6-3	TRBD1	TRBJ2-2	TGTGCCAGCAGCAGACAGGGGAACGGGGAGCTGTTTTTT	CASSRQGNGELFF
few	TRBV27	NA	TRBJ1-2	TGTGCCAGCAAGGGGACTGCAAACTATGGCTACACCTTC	CASKGTANYGYTF
NA	TRBV5-1	TRBD2	TRBJ2-7	TGCGCCAGCAGATCTGGGGGGGACGTCTCCTACGAGCAGTACTTC	CASRSGGDVSYEQYF
NA	TRBV6-5	TRBD1	TRBJ1-6	TGTGCCAGCAGTAGGGACAGGGGAAACTCACCCCTCCACTTT	CASSRDRGNSPLHF
NA	TRBV10-2	NA	TRBJ2-1	TGCGCCAGCAGTGGGGACTCACTGGGTAATGAGCAGTTCTTC	CASSGDSLGNEQFF
NA	TRBV19	NA	TRBJ1-6	TGTGCCAGTAGTATGGAGGTGGGAGGCATCTTTAATTCACCCCTCCACTTT	CASSMEVGGIFNSPLHF
NA	TRBV9	NA	TRBJ2-2	TGTGCCAGCAGCAGAGAGGGTATAGGCACCGGGGAGCTGTTTTTT	CASSREGIGTGELFF